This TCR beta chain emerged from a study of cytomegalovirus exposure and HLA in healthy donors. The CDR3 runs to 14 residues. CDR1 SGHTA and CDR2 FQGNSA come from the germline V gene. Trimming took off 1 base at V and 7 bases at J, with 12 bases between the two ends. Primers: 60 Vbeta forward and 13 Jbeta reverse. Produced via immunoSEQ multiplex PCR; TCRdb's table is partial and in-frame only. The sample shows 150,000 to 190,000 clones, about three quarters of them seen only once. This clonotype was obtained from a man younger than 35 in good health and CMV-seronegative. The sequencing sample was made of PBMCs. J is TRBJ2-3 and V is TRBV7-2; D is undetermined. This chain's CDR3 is CASSLELAAHTQYF. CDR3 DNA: TGTGCCAGCAGCTTAGAATTGGCGGCGCATACGCAGTATTTT.